This entry lists 22 T cell receptor beta chains sequenced from one sample in a study of T cells in Graves' hyperthyroidism and ophthalmopathy. The investigators amplified TCR beta CDR3 regions from RNA transcripts. Carried out on the TCR CDR3, a first-round RT-PCR used the HTBI primer set. MiXCR, run by TCRdb on the multiplex PCR reads, gives a single entry per CDR3 protein. Among nearly 250,000 distinct CDR3 sequences listed, roughly 15% were seen once. The sequenced sample consisted of blood. All receptors come from a woman aged 18-30 years with Graves' ophthalmopathy.

This clonotype showed up just a few times. The V call is TRBV19, the J call TRBJ1-4; TRBD1 might be the D (5 bases). V gave up 5 bases and J gave up 8 bases, with 21 bases separating them. Looked up from germline, CDR1 is LNHDA and CDR2 is SQIVND (reference sequence). This CDR3 has 16 amino acids. This CDR3 is CASSLTNMGLPEKLFF. The CDR3 DNA sequence: TGTGCCAGTAGTCTGACAAACATGGGACTCCCCGAAAAACTGTTTTTT.

This clonotype has at least ten counts. The chain uses TRBV5-8 and TRBJ2-1, with D hard to call. The CDR3 contains 13 residues. Trimming left V 0 bases short and J 7 bases short, with 8 bases between. Germline V gene lookup returns CDR1 SGHTS and CDR2 YDEGEE. CDR3 protein: CASSLEIRNEQFF. The CDR3 DNA is TGTGCCAGCAGCTTGGAAATAAGGAATGAGCAGTTCTTC.

This clonotype was seen repeatedly, ten times or more. This chain joins TRBV6-6 and TRBJ2-7; TRBD1 aligns across 11 bases. This CDR3 contains 15 residues. The germline V gene encodes CDR1 MNHNY and CDR2 SVGAGI (reference sequence). J gave up 5 bases and V 0 bases, and 3 bases lay outside the gene matches. The CDR3 nucleotides read TGTGCCAGCAGTTACTCTTGGGACAGGGGGAACGAGCAGTACTTC. It codes for CASSYSWDRGNEQYF.

J is TRBJ1-1 and V is TRBV5-4, with TRBD1 identical over 7 bases. J lost 11 bases, V lost 4 bases, and 8 bases had no gene match. This CDR3 contains 12 residues. Germline lookup yields CDR1 SGHNT and CDR2 YYREEE (reference sequence). CDR3 loop: CASSDDRVRAFF. Here the CDR3 DNA reads TGTGCCAGCAGCGACGACAGGGTGAGGGCTTTCTTT.

The J gene is TRBJ2-1, the V gene TRBV6-2 or TRBV6-3; D remains unclear. CDR1 is MNHEY, CDR2 SVGEGT, per germline. CDR3 length: 11 amino acids. Trimming shortened V by 2 bases and J by 8 bases, and 4 bases separated the two germline ends. CDR3 sequence: CASSYMYEQFF. CDR3 DNA: TGTGCCAGCAGTTACATGTATGAGCAGTTCTTC.

The J gene is TRBJ2-5, the V gene TRBV2; 12 bases map to TRBD2. CDR3 size: 17 residues. The germline gives CDR1 SNHLY, CDR2 FYNNEI. The V gene end was trimmed by 8 bases and the J gene end by 4 bases; junction bases not matched to a gene: 14. The CDR3 here is CASRKLGLAGGPETQYF. The DNA for the CDR3 is TGTGCCAGCCGTAAATTGGGGCTAGCGGGAGGGCCAGAGACCCAGTACTTC.

This clonotype appeared many times. The chain is built from TRBV3-1 and TRBJ2-5; the match to TRBD2 covers 8 bases. The V gene end was trimmed by 7 bases and the J gene end by 5 bases; junction bases not matched to a gene: 18. Germline V gene data show CDR1 as LGHDT and CDR2 as YNNKEL (reference sequence). This CDR3 has 17 amino acids. CDR3 nucleotides: TGTGCCAGCACCCCGAGGTTAACGACGGGGGGGTGGGAGACCCAGTACTTC. This gives the protein CASTPRLTTGGWETQYF.

Ten or more counts support this clonotype. This chain joins TRBV20-1 and TRBJ2-6; D gene uncertain. Germline V lookup: CDR1 DFQATT, CDR2 SNEGSKA (reference sequence). CDR3 size: 13 residues. Trimming pared 3 bases from V and 3 bases from J, leaving 6 bases between. CDR3 residues: CSARGGGANVLTF. The CDR3 DNA follows: TGCAGTGCTAGGGGTGGTGGGGCCAACGTCCTGACTTTC.

This clonotype was recorded at least ten times. This rearrangement joins TRBV4-1 to TRBJ1-5, with unresolved D. The germline CDR1 and CDR2 sequences are MGHRA and YSYEKL. The V end was cut by 0 bases, the J end by 9 bases, with 12 bases between. This CDR3 spans 14 amino acids. In nucleotides, the CDR3 is TGCGCCAGCAGCCAAGATTACGGGTGGCGGCCCCAGCATTTT. Its translation: CASSQDYGWRPQHF.

The table lists this clonotype with many counts. This chain uses TRBV11-1 with TRBJ2-3, with D maybe TRBD2 (5 bases). Trimming removed 4 bases from V and 4 bases from J, with 15 bases in between. Germline CDR1 SGHAT, CDR2 FQDESV (reference sequence). The length of the CDR3 is 15 residues. CDR3 residues: CASSSRHLGADTQYF. The CDR3 nucleotides are TGTGCCAGCAGCTCCAGACACCTCGGGGCAGATACGCAGTATTTT. Using reference TRBV11-1 and TRBJ2-3 for the parts outside the CDR3, the full variable domain is EAEVAQSPRYKITEKSQAVAFWCDPISGHATLYWYRQILGQGPELLVQFQDESVVDDSQLPKDRFSAERLKGVDSTLKIQPAELGDSAMYLCASSSRHLGADTQYFGPGTRLTVL.

A remark on this clonotype: This clone may be a read error of a much larger clone one base away. The genes are TRBV11-2 and TRBJ2-7; the match to TRBD2 covers 7 bases. CDR3 length equals 12 residues. The germline V gene has CDR1 SGHAT and CDR2 FQNNGV. CDR3 protein: CVSSWEGYEQYF. The DNA of the CDR3 is TGTGTCAGCAGCTGGGAGGGGTACGAGCAGTACTTC.

The table lists this clonotype with many counts. The J gene is TRBJ1-3, the V gene TRBV12-3 or TRBV12-4; 7 bases are a match to TRBD1. V was pared by 5 bases and J by 5 bases, with 3 bases of the junction left unmatched. This CDR3 has 13 amino acids. CDR3 DNA: TGTGCCAGCAGTGACAGGGTCCGAAACACCATATATTTT. Protein: CASSDRVRNTIYF.

At least ten counts were recorded for this clonotype. The chain combines TRBV7-3 with TRBJ2-3, with 16 bases aligning to TRBD2. In germline, CDR1 is SGHTA, CDR2 FQGTGA. V gave up 8 bases and J gave up 4 bases; unmatched junction bases: 6. CDR3 length: 16 amino acids. The CDR3 bases are TGTGCCAGCCGCTCGGGACTAGCGGGAGGGGCAGATACGCAGTATTTT. It specifies CASRSGLAGGADTQYF.

This clonotype was observed at least ten times. The V call is TRBV4-1, the J call TRBJ2-7; 10 nucleotides match TRBD2. From germline, CDR1 is MGHRA and CDR2 YSYEKL. V dropped 0 bases and J dropped 2; count of bases not matched to a gene: 4. The CDR3 contains 16 residues. CDR3 amino acids: CASSQEVAGGPYEQYF. The CDR3 bases are TGCGCCAGCAGCCAAGAAGTAGCGGGGGGCCCCTACGAGCAGTACTTC.

The sample holds a few counts of this clonotype. The rearrangement uses TRBV5-4 and TRBJ1-2, with no clear D. Germline V gene sequence: CDR1 SGHNT, CDR2 YYREEE (reference sequence). Trimming removed 4 bases from V and 2 bases from J, with 15 bases in between. The CDR3 contains 15 residues. The CDR3 reads CASSLLEAPNYGYTF. DNA for the CDR3: TGTGCCAGCAGCCTATTAGAGGCACCAAACTATGGCTACACCTTC.

The chain uses TRBV29-1 and TRBJ2-1; 15 bases line up with TRBD2. CDR1 and CDR2 from the germline V gene are SQVTM and ANQGSEA. The J segment lost 0 bases and the V segment lost 6 bases, leaving 18 bases of the junction unmatched. This CDR3 has 21 residues. DNA for the CDR3: TGCAGCGTCTGTTTGATCGGGACTAGCGGGAGGTCTGGGAGCTCCTACAATGAGCAGTTCTTC. Translating it yields CSVCLIGTSGRSGSSYNEQFF.

In this sample, this clonotype turned up a few times. A much larger clone differs from this one at a single base, so this may be a read error. The V call is TRBV7-2, the J call TRBJ2-4, with unresolved D. This CDR3 has 16 amino acids. CDR1 and CDR2 (germline): SGHTA, FQGNSA. V was pared by 3 bases and J by 0 bases, with 12 bases between. CDR3 sequence: CASSLGYPIAKNIQYF. Here the CDR3 DNA reads TGTGCCAGCAGCTTGGGCTATCCCATAGCCAAAAACATTCAGTACTTC.

The sample holds many counts of this clonotype. This chain uses TRBV14 with TRBJ2-3; the match to TRBD1 covers 7 bases. Per the germline V gene, CDR1 is SGHDN and CDR2 is FVKESK. The CDR3 has 15 residues. The J segment lost 4 bases and the V segment lost 1 base, leaving 5 bases of the junction unmatched. DNA of the CDR3: TGTGCCAGCAGCCAAGGGCTAGGGGGCGCAGATACGCAGTATTTT. It is translated as CASSQGLGGADTQYF.

This chain links TRBV20-1 with TRBJ2-3, with D tentatively TRBD1 (5 bases). The CDR3 runs to 12 residues. Deletions cut 6 bases from V and 4 bases from J, with 11 bases between. CDR1 DFQATT and CDR2 SNEGSKA come from the germline V gene (reference sequence). The CDR3 DNA is TGCAGTGCAAACAGGATGCCAGATACGCAGTATTTT. As protein: CSANRMPDTQYF.

This clonotype was recorded many times. The chain has TRBV11-3 and TRBJ2-5; 7 nucleotides align to TRBD2. CDR1 and CDR2 (germline): SGHNT, YENEEA. V dropped 5 bases and J dropped 5; count of bases not matched to a gene: 11. This CDR3 contains 15 residues. The CDR3 region is CASSTGTNSLETQYF. CDR3 in DNA: TGTGCCAGCAGCACCGGGACTAACAGTTTGGAGACCCAGTACTTC.

As to this clonotype: A clone one base away is much larger, so this may be a read error. The chain uses TRBV6-1 and TRBJ2-7; TRBD1 is a possible D gene (8 bases). CDR1 and CDR2 (germline): MNHNS, SASEGT. The CDR3 spans 16 residues. In DNA form, the CDR3 reads TGTGCCAGCACTAACAGGGGGGGCAGCTACTCCTACGTGCAGTACTTC. Its translation is CASTNRGGSYSYVQYF.

This clonotype was found many times. V and J are TRBV7-2 and TRBJ2-1; D possibly corresponds to TRBD1 (7 bases). Trimming removed 1 base at V and 3 bases at J, with 19 bases between. The CDR3 runs to 18 residues. CDR1 and CDR2 (germline): SGHTA, FQGNSA. The CDR3 region has the DNA TGTGCCAGCAGCTTAGTACTTATATCAGGGGGGTTCTACAATGAGCAGTTCTTC. Translation: CASSLVLISGGFYNEQFF.